Below, 18 T cell receptor beta chains from the same sample are listed, as sequenced in a study of spatial heterogeneity in lung cancer. What these receptors recognize is not known. One entry per CDR3 protein results from TCRdb running MiXCR on the 5' RACE reads. Among roughly 4,000 distinct CDR3 sequences listed, approximately 5% were seen once. Study-level findings and limits: Higher tumor mutation counts went along with higher counts of expanded intratumoral alpha and beta TCRs.

Specified time point: sample taken at primary tumor resection. The material sequenced was lung tumor tissue, taken at surgery. The receptors were gathered from a female donor with early-stage non-small cell lung cancer.

This clonotype has at least ten counts. The rearrangement uses TRBV27 and TRBJ2-1; D remains unclear. Germline V gene data show CDR1 as MNHEY and CDR2 as SMNVEV (reference sequence). The CDR3 runs 14 residues. Trimming removed 7 bases at V and 7 bases at J, with 17 bases between. In DNA form, the CDR3 reads TGTGCCAGCAATCCATTCAGAGGTGAAAATGAGCAGTTCTTC. It is translated as CASNPFRGENEQFF.

This clonotype occurred many times. The chain has TRBV28 and TRBJ2-7; maybe TRBD1 (6 bases). This CDR3 is built from 16 residues. Germline values: CDR1 MDHEN, CDR2 SYDVKM. V lost 5 bases to trimming and J lost 3 bases, with 20 bases between them. The CDR3 loop is CASSPVAGDGLYEQYF. CDR3 in DNA: TGTGCCAGCAGTCCCGTGGCAGGGGATGGGCTCTACGAGCAGTACTTC.

By proportion, this clonotype is medium-sized (0.01 to 0.1%). The chain links TRBV9 to TRBJ1-1, with 10 bases lining up with TRBD1. Germline V gives CDR1 SGDLS, CDR2 YYNGEE. This CDR3 region has 13 residues. With 6 bases clipped from V and 6 bases from J, the junction kept 5 bases outside the gene matches. CDR3 nucleotide sequence: TGTGCCAGCACTCCGACAGGGGGCTCTGAAGCTTTCTTT. Residues: CASTPTGGSEAFF.

This clonotype is labeled medium-sized (0.01 to 0.1%). V gene TRBV7-3 combines with J gene TRBJ2-2; 12 nucleotides match TRBD2. Germline trimming cut 5 bases from V and 10 bases from J; bases unmatched to any gene: 8. Germline-derived CDR1 and CDR2 are SGHTA and FQGTGA. This CDR3 region has 15 residues. CDR3 nucleotides: TGTGCCAGCAGCCCTTTGACTAGCGGGAGTGCGGAGCTGTTTTTT. Translating it yields CASSPLTSGSAELFF.

Concerning this clonotype itself: This may be a read error, as it is one base from a much larger clone. The CDR3 end shows no conserved phenylalanine or tryptophan, and so a read error is likely. V and J are TRBV5-1 and TRBJ2-3; 7 nucleotides match TRBD2. This CDR3 spans 14 amino acids. J lost 1 base, V lost 2 bases, and 1 base had no gene match. The germline V gene encodes CDR1 SGHRS and CDR2 YFSETQ. The CDR3 DNA is TGCGCCAGCAGCTTTACTAGCGGCACAGATACGCAGTATTCT. Translated, it gives CASSFTSGTDTQYS.

This clonotype is deemed medium-sized. The chain is built from TRBV5-1 and TRBJ1-2, with a tentative D call TRBD1 (5 bases). V gave up 0 bases and J gave up 6 bases, with 12 bases separating them. CDR1 is SGHRS, CDR2 YFSETQ, per germline. The CDR3 has 14 residues. DNA of the CDR3: TGCGCCAGCAGCTTGGCCGGGGCGCCGGATGGCTACACCTTC. Amino acid sequence: CASSLAGAPDGYTF.

This clonotype was picked up many times. The chain couples TRBV2 to TRBJ2-7, with D hard to call. The CDR3 runs 12 residues. Per the germline V gene, CDR1 is SNHLY and CDR2 is FYNNEI. V lost 4 bases and J lost 2, with 6 bases in between. CDR3 nucleotide sequence: TGTGCCAGCAGTGTGAATACCTACGAGCAGTACTTC. Protein: CASSVNTYEQYF.

In its sample, this clonotype ranks as medium-sized. The chain uses TRBV3-1 and TRBJ2-3; D is possibly TRBD2 (6 bases). Germline V gene data show CDR1 as LGHDT and CDR2 as YNNKEL (reference sequence). The CDR3 length is 13 residues. Trimming stripped 5 bases from V and 2 bases from J, with 8 bases between. CDR3 in DNA: TGTGCCAGCAGCGGGGGGTTCACAGATACGCAGTATTTT. It translates to CASSGGFTDTQYF.

At least ten counts were recorded for this clonotype. The chain is built from TRBV20-1 and TRBJ1-1; TRBD1 aligns across 7 bases. Germline V lookup: CDR1 DFQATT, CDR2 SNEGSKA (reference sequence). V gave up 3 bases and J gave up 5 bases; unmatched junction bases: 6. The CDR3 extends over 13 amino acids. CDR3 amino acids: CSARTGFGTEAFF. CDR3 nucleotides: TGCAGTGCTAGGACAGGGTTTGGGACTGAAGCTTTCTTT.

This clonotype was seen at least ten times. This rearrangement joins TRBV7-2 to TRBJ1-2; 12 bases map to TRBD1. V lost 3 bases to trimming and J lost 8 bases; unmatched junction nucleotides: 10. Germline V gene lookup returns CDR1 SGHTA and CDR2 FQGNSA. This CDR3 has 16 residues. The chain's CDR3 is CASSFLSGTGGVGYTF. The CDR3 coding sequence is TGTGCCAGCAGCTTCCTGTCCGGGACAGGGGGCGTAGGCTACACCTTC.

This clonotype was counted only a few times. V usage is TRBV7-8 and J usage is TRBJ2-2; 9 bases agree with TRBD2. This CDR3 contains 15 residues. The germline V gene has CDR1 SGHVS and CDR2 FQNEAQ. V was pared by 3 bases and J by 5 bases, with 4 bases of the junction left unmatched. The CDR3 nucleotides are TGTGCCAGCAGCTTGGAAGCGGGGGGTACCGGGGAGCTGTTTTTT. This sequence encodes CASSLEAGGTGELFF.

By sample share, this clonotype is medium-sized. This chain links TRBV10-3 with TRBJ2-3; 10 bases line up with TRBD2. This CDR3 is 15 amino acids long. Germline V gene data show CDR1 as ENHRY and CDR2 as SYGVKD. The V gene end was trimmed by 0 bases and the J gene end by 4 bases; junction bases not matched to a gene: 1. DNA for the CDR3: TGTGCCATCAGTGAGTCAGCGGGAGGGGCAGATACGCAGTATTTT. Protein product: CAISESAGGADTQYF.

This clonotype showed up many times. This chain uses TRBV7-8 with TRBJ2-7, with D perhaps given as TRBD1 or TRBD2 (5 bases each). Per germline, CDR1 SGHVS and CDR2 FQNEAQ. The CDR3 is 14 residues long. V lost 7 bases to trimming and J lost 0 bases, with 13 bases between them. As DNA, the CDR3 is TGTGCCAGCAACATTAGGGGACCCTCCTACGAGCAGTACGTC. It codes for CASNIRGPSYEQYV.

In this sample, this clonotype turned up a few times. This chain connects TRBV10-3 to TRBJ1-2; D is uncertain. Germline V lookup: CDR1 ENHRY, CDR2 SYGVKD. V was clipped by 3 bases and J by 8 bases, with 7 bases between them. The CDR3 sequence is 11 residues long. The CDR3 nucleotides are TGTGCCATCAGTGATTTAGACGGCTACACCTTC. This translates into CAISDLDGYTF.

This clonotype has ten or more counts. The rearrangement joins TRBV7-9 to TRBJ1-2; TRBD1 matches 7 bases. Germline CDR1 is SEHNR and CDR2 is FQNEAQ (reference sequence). CDR3 size: 16 residues. Trimming took 5 bases from V and 2 from J; bases not matched to a gene: 11. CDR3 in DNA: TGTGCCAGCAGCAGCTCCGGGACAGAGTACAACTATGGCTACACCTTC. Protein product: CASSSSGTEYNYGYTF.

This clonotype was observed a handful of times. The gene calls are TRBV28 and TRBJ2-7; D is undetermined. V lost 6 bases to trimming and J lost 2 bases, with 14 bases between them. The CDR3 has 14 amino acids. Germline V gene sequence: CDR1 MDHEN, CDR2 SYDVKM. CDR3 residues: CASSPEWWTYEQYF. The CDR3 DNA sequence: TGTGCCAGCAGCCCCGAGTGGTGGACCTACGAGCAGTACTTC.

This clonotype is categorized as medium-sized. The chain employs TRBV6-5 and TRBJ2-7; 7 bases fit TRBD1. The germline CDR1 and CDR2 sequences are MNHEY and SVGAGI. The CDR3 runs 14 residues. The trim removed 5 bases at V and 3 bases at J, leaving 7 bases unmatched. The CDR3 loop is CASSPRTGGYEQYV. The CDR3 DNA follows: TGTGCCAGCAGTCCCCGGACAGGAGGCTACGAGCAGTACGTC.

Relative to its sample, this clonotype is medium-sized (0.01 to 0.1%). The rearrangement joins TRBV29-1 to TRBJ2-3; D uncertain. This CDR3 has 10 residues. Trimming took off 0 bases at V and 5 bases at J, with 0 bases between the two ends. Germline-derived CDR1 and CDR2 are SQVTM and ANQGSEA. CDR3 nucleotide sequence: TGCAGCGTTGAAGAAGATACGCAGTATTTT. This encodes CSVEEDTQYF.